This T cell receptor beta chain comes out of a study of blood T cell repertoires in COVID-19. Study context: Specimens from acute and convalescent COVID-19 originated in the United States, Italy and Spain.

Sequencing was performed with immunoSEQ multiplex PCR; in TCRdb, only in-frame clones are kept and a portion is missing. This sample yields 90,000 to 100,000 clones, of which roughly 80% are seen a single time; about 18% belongs to the top ten. Germline V CDR1 and CDR2: SGDLS, YYNGEE. Trimming removed 0 bases at V and 8 bases at J, with 14 bases between. The CDR3 totals 15 residues. Sequencing was carried out using peripheral blood. The source is a man older than 75 with acute or convalescent COVID-19. The chain is built from TRBV9 and TRBJ1-4; unclear D gene. The CDR3 is CASSVGEGGGEKLFF. As DNA, the CDR3 is TGTGCCAGCAGCGTAGGAGAGGGAGGAGGGGAAAAACTGTTTTTT. Complete variable domain (other parts from reference TRBV9 and TRBJ1-4): DSGVTQTPKHLITATGQRVTLRCSPRSGDLSVYWYQQSLDQGLQFLIQYYNGEERAKGNILERFSAQQFPDLHSELNLSSLELGDSALYFCASSVGEGGGEKLFFGSGTQLSVL.